This is a list of T cell receptor beta chains from one sample in a study of cytomegalovirus exposure and HLA in healthy donors. Libraries were prepared by immunoSEQ multiplex PCR; TCRdb keeps only in-frame clonotypes and omits some of them. Of around 130,000 clones in the sample, approximately 80% were seen once. Sequencing was performed on PBMCs. Receptor source: a man aged 50-60 years in good health and CMV-seronegative. The CDR3 runs from the conserved cysteine through the conserved F or W. The D gene is left open where the match is weak. Only some rows state a clone size, as once, few, many or a class for expanded clones.

clone_size,v_call,j_call,d_call,cdr3_nt,cdr3_aa
NA,TRBV11-2,TRBJ2-1,TRBD2,TGTGCCAGCAGCTGGACTAGCGGGAGGCCCTATGAGCAGTTCTTC,CASSWTSGRPYEQFF
NA,TRBV10-1,TRBJ2-1,NA,TGCGCCAGCAGTCTAATGGTGGACAATGAGCAGTTCTTC,CASSLMVDNEQFF
once,TRBV5-1,TRBJ2-3,NA,TGCGCCAGCAGCTTGGCCGGGCAGGGGACAGATACGCAGTATTTT,CASSLAGQGTDTQYF
NA,TRBV5-4,TRBJ1-2,TRBD1,TGTGCCAGCAGGTTTACAGGGGCGCGTGGCTACACCTTC,CASRFTGARGYTF
NA,TRBV27,TRBJ1-5,TRBD1,TGTGCCAGCAGTCCCGCTCAAGAGGACAGGGGGTTCAATCAGCCCCAGCATTTT,CASSPAQEDRGFNQPQHF
NA,TRBV5-4,TRBJ2-3,TRBD1,TGTGCCAGCAGCCCACAGGGGAGAGATACGCAGTATTTT,CASSPQGRDTQYF
NA,TRBV9,TRBJ1-3,NA,TGTGCCAGCAGCGTAGGTCCTCCGGAGGCTGGAAACACCATATATTTT,CASSVGPPEAGNTIYF
once,TRBV5-8,TRBJ2-7,TRBD1,TGTGCCAGCAGCTCGAGGACAGGAAAGGGGCAGTACTTC,CASSSRTGKGQYF
NA,TRBV6-4,TRBJ2-7,NA,TGTGCCAGCAGTGACGCCGGGGGGCAGCAGTACTTC,CASSDAGGQQYF
NA,TRBV6-1,TRBJ2-1,TRBD1,TGTGCCAGCAGTGAAAAGGACAGGGGGATCGCGGATGAGCAGTTCTTC,CASSEKDRGIADEQFF
NA,TRBV10-2,TRBJ1-5,NA,TGCGCCAGCACCGATAGAACGAACAATCAGCCCCAGCATTTT,CASTDRTNNQPQHF
NA,TRBV6-5,TRBJ1-4,NA,TGTGCCAGCGGGACTTTCGCAACTAATGAAAAACTGTTTTTT,CASGTFATNEKLFF
NA,TRBV2,TRBJ2-3,TRBD1,TGTGCCAGCAGTCCTTTGGGACAGGGGAGCACAGATACGCAGTATTTT,CASSPLGQGSTDTQYF
NA,TRBV6-5,TRBJ2-5,NA,TGTGCCAGCAGCCCGGGACTTTACGGAGAGACCCAGTACTTC,CASSPGLYGETQYF
few,TRBV5-4,TRBJ2-3,NA,TGTGCCAGCAGCTTGCGCGGAGGGAGAACAGATACGCAGTATTTT,CASSLRGGRTDTQYF
few,TRBV6-6,TRBJ2-3,TRBD1,TGTGCCAGCAGGGGACAGCTGTACACAGATACGCAGTATTTT,CASRGQLYTDTQYF
NA,TRBV29-1,TRBJ2-4,NA,TGCAGCGTCTCAGGGAACATTCAGTACTTC,CSVSGNIQYF
NA,TRBV27,TRBJ2-3,TRBD2,TGTGCCAGCAGTCCCCCTAGCGGGAGCCCAGATACGCAGTATTTT,CASSPPSGSPDTQYF
NA,TRBV5-5,TRBJ2-3,TRBD1,TGTGCCAGCAGCTTGGGTAGGGACAGGGGGTTAAGCACAGATACGCAGTATTTT,CASSLGRDRGLSTDTQYF
NA,TRBV30,TRBJ2-5,NA,TGTGCCTGGAGGAGACCCGGGAGTCAAGAGACCCAGTACTTC,CAWRRPGSQETQYF
NA,TRBV9,TRBJ2-7,TRBD2,TGTGCCAGCAGCGCCGGGACTAGCGACATGCAGTACTTC,CASSAGTSDMQYF
NA,TRBV21-1,TRBJ2-2,NA,TGTGCCAGCAGCAATAAAGTAGCGGGAGGGGATCCCCCGAACACCGGGGAGCTGTTTTTT,CASSNKVAGGDPPNTGELFF
NA,TRBV5-8,TRBJ1-1,NA,TGTGCCAGCAGCTTGGTGGGGGCCGGGAACACTGAAGCTTTCTTT,CASSLVGAGNTEAFF
NA,TRBV10-3,TRBJ2-3,TRBD2,TGTGCCACCGGGGGTGTGAACGGGAGGGCCGGAGATACGCAGTATTTT,CATGGVNGRAGDTQYF
NA,TRBV12-2,TRBJ1-1,NA,TGTGCAAGTCGCCCGGGACAGGACACTGAAGCTTTCTTT,CASRPGQDTEAFF
NA,TRBV15,TRBJ2-1,NA,TGTGCCACCAGCAGAGAAGGGAGTTACAATGAGCAGTTCTTC,CATSREGSYNEQFF